This T cell receptor (beta chain) appears in the sequencing data of a study of beta chain features in type 1 diabetes (dated by TCRdb to 2016 to 2019). Background on the whole study: No differences in mean age, gender distribution, total cell number or subset yield were found between patients and healthy donors. A total of 107,917,701 sorted cells were examined across all samples, and a strong correlation was observed between cell number per subset and RNA yield. The study compared the TCRB repertoires of sorted circulating CD4+ T cell subsets in recently diagnosed type 1 diabetes patients with those in matched healthy donors. Naive and central memory subsets were obtained from all 30 or so donors, but regulatory and stem cell-like memory subsets were isolated from only 8 patients and roughly 8 healthy donors.

For this clone: What antigen it recognizes has not been identified. No clone much larger than this one lies a single base away; base qualities are absent.

The entire isolated RNA was reverse transcribed using the High Capacity cDNA Reverse Transcription Kit, and thus expressed TCRB transcripts were sequenced. Deep immunoSEQ sequencing was applied to naive, central memory and regulatory T cell samples, giving an average of roughly 3.3 million total reads per sample. After sorted cells were lysed in RLT buffer, RNA was extracted with DNase-treated RNeasy Micro or Mini kits, with the choice depending on cell number. Each cell subset was processed on its own to prevent cross-contamination, while patient and healthy donor samples were processed together. Using the immunoSEQ multiplex PCR, TCRB sequences were amplified from cDNA into 87-bp fragments spanning the CDR3 region. Amplicons were sequenced on the Illumina HiSeq platform. The authors' analysis ran thus. PCR bias was corrected computationally using synthetic template baselines, and reads within Hamming distance 2 were collapsed, with unmergeable singletons discarded. Reads were aligned to IMGT to assign V, D and J genes, CDR3 length, and insertions or deletions at six rearrangement sites. Within each subset, clonotype counts were normalized to the number of sorted cells before true diversity and Gini coefficients were calculated with the tcR R package. The overlap coefficient, calculated on TCRB nucleotide sequences, was used to quantify repertoire sharing. As a proxy for the pre-selection repertoire, out-of-frame TCRB sequences from naive cells were analyzed. In TCRdb, the immuneACCESS table is reduced to in-frame sequences with V and J assigned. These tables do not hold every clone; where another copy was compared, an unresolved V gene accounts for under half, and the others remain unexplained. Clonal size and the V and J genes are those of that table, whereas D and trimming came from the DNA. The sample contains approximately 400,000 clones, around 15% of them found a single time. The ten largest make up approximately 0.02% of the sample.

Each donor gave one peripheral blood draw, averaging approximately 110 mL, which was collected into heparinised tubes. A BD FACSAria II was used to sort naive, central memory, regulatory and stem cell-like memory CD4+ T cells with a panel that included CD45RO, CCR7, CD25, CD127, CD95 and CD27. A purity above 98% was achieved for all sorted populations. PBMCs were isolated immediately by Lymphoprep density gradient centrifugation and stained directly without culture. So that batch effects would be minimized, each experiment stained and sorted samples in pairs, pairing one healthy donor with one patient. Beyond this particular receptor, the publication reports: At VDJ recombination sites, patients with type 1 diabetes made fewer insertions and deleted more nucleotides, a pattern implying thymic rearrangement abnormalities. Naive, central memory and regulatory TCRB repertoires appeared to be more alike among patients than among healthy donors. In all four CD4+ subsets, TCRB CDR3 length was moderately but significantly shorter in type 1 diabetes patients. Sequencing cDNA rather than genomic DNA could over-represent highly expressing activated cells, although activation and CD3 levels did not differ between groups. Only small numbers of individuals were included in the HLA sub-analyses, which left unresolved whether HLA type had any influence on TCRB rearrangement. Shorter templates might be favored by PCR, yet because patient and control samples were amplified and corrected together, any such skew would affect both groups equally.

Sequenced: naive CD4+ T cells from blood. The label giving this sample's cell subset or site can be read as: true naive CD4+ T cells. The receptor comes from a woman in her late teens or twenties in good health.

The CDR3 region: CAWSVQGYSYEQYF. Here is the DNA: TGTGCCTGGAGTGTACAGGGGTACTCCTACGAGCAGTACTTC. This receptor chain uses TRBV30 and TRBJ2-7, and 7 junctional nucleotides match TRBD1. The cysteine opens and the phenylalanine closes a CDR3 of 14 amino acids. Kept here is only the CDR3 DNA, which spans 42 bases and is read in frame from base 1. V is cut back by 0 bases and J by 0 bases, with 2 bases in the junction unmatched. From the germline V gene (reference sequence), CDR1 is GTSNPN and CDR2 is SVGIG.